This TCR beta chain is from a study of shared clonotypes between healthy human individuals. Naive CD8 cells lacked CD45RO and underwent positive selection for CCR7, leaving out terminally differentiated effector memory CD45RA+ cells. Here immunoSEQ multiplex PCR was the method, and the copy in TCRdb shows in-frame clones only, minus some. The sample contains nearly 2 million clones, around 96% of which appear only once. The trim removed 6 bases at V and 5 bases at J, leaving 12 bases unmatched. The CDR3 is 16 residues long. The germline V gene encodes CDR1 SGHNT and CDR2 YYREEE (reference sequence). This clone was counted once. The antigen is unknown. Study-wide points: The study drew on few donors, limiting represented genetic and exposure-history diversity.

The TCR comes from a man younger than 35 in good health. The chain has TRBV5-4 and TRBJ2-7; 12 positions match TRBD2. The sample comprised naive CD8+ T cells sorted from blood. The CDR3 sequence: CASTQPTSGSVNEQYF. In DNA form, the CDR3 reads TGTGCCAGCACTCAACCGACTAGCGGGAGTGTTAACGAGCAGTACTTC.